The 11 T cell receptor beta chains given below trace back to one sample, sequenced in a study of OX40 agonist ivuxolimab in advanced cancers. Sequenced by immunoSEQ multiplex PCR; TCRdb stores in-frame clones only, minus some. The table has more than 65,000 clones, about 83% seen once. The source was CD4+ or CD8+ T cells sorted from blood, collected in a trial of the OX40 agonist ivuxolimab. The source of these receptors is an adult with an advanced solid tumor such as melanoma, head and neck, liver or kidney cancer.

The V and J genes are TRBV19 and TRBJ2-1; the match to TRBD2 covers 12 bases. CDR1 is LNHDA, CDR2 SQIVND, per germline (reference sequence). With V trimmed by 5 bases and J by 9 bases, 5 bases remained unmatched. This CDR3 region has 14 residues. CDR3 residues: CASSVTSGRGEQFF. Here the CDR3 DNA reads TGTGCCAGTAGTGTGACTAGCGGGAGAGGTGAGCAGTTCTTC.

This clone is labeled medium-sized. A read error may account for a junction end that differs from germline. The rearrangement joins TRBV2 to TRBJ1-3; D possibly corresponds to TRBD1 (5 bases). Germline CDR1 is SNHLY and CDR2 is FYNNEI. There are 13 residues in the CDR3. CDR3: CASREGVGNTIYF. CDR3 DNA sequence: TGTGCCAGCAGGGAAGGGGTCGGAAACACCATATATTTT.

The V call is TRBV5-1, the J call TRBJ1-1, with TRBD1 matching over 8 bases. This CDR3 is built from 13 residues. V lost 4 bases, J lost 6 bases, and 5 bases stayed unmatched. Looked up from germline, CDR1 is SGHRS and CDR2 is YFSETQ. This CDR3 is CASSGEGQAEAFF. For the CDR3, the DNA is TGCGCCAGCAGCGGGGAGGGACAGGCTGAAGCTTTCTTT. Together with reference TRBV5-1 and TRBJ1-1, the CDR3 gives the full variable domain: KAGVTQTPRYLIKTRGQQVTLSCSPISGHRSVSWYQQTPGQGLQFLFEYFSETQRNKGNFPGRFSGRQFSNSRSEMNVSTLELGDSALYLCASSGEGQAEAFFGQGTRLTVV.

The V call is TRBV11-3, the J call TRBJ1-1; weak D call: TRBD1 (6 bases). Germline V lookup: CDR1 SGHNT, CDR2 YENEEA. The CDR3 runs to 13 residues. V was clipped by 3 bases and J by 4 bases, with 9 bases between them. CDR3: CASSLEGGTEAFF. CDR3 DNA sequence: TGTGCCAGCAGCTTGGAAGGGGGCACTGAAGCTTTCTTT. The entire variable domain, with the rest obtained from reference TRBV11-3 and TRBJ1-1, is as follows: EAGVVQSPRYKIIEKKQPVAFWCNPISGHNTLYWYLQNLGQGPELLIRYENEEAVDDSQLPKDRFSAERLKGVDSTLKIQPAELGDSAVYLCASSLEGGTEAFFGQGTRLTVV.

The gene calls are TRBV7-8 and TRBJ1-2, with 11 bases aligning to TRBD1. V gave up 5 bases and J gave up 5 bases; unmatched junction bases: 7. Germline V gives CDR1 SGHVS, CDR2 FQNEAQ. The CDR3 totals 15 residues. The CDR3 reads CASSAGTGGSYGYTF. In nucleotides, the CDR3 is TGTGCCAGCAGCGCAGGGACAGGGGGGTCTTATGGCTACACCTTC. Based on the CDR3 plus reference TRBV7-8 and TRBJ1-2, the full variable domain is GAGVSQSPRYKVAKRGQDVALRCDPISGHVSLFWYQQALGQGPEFLTYFQNEAQLDKSGLPSDRFFAERPEGSVSTLKIQRTQQEDSAVYLCASSAGTGGSYGYTFGSGTRLTVV.

This chain links TRBV4-3 with TRBJ2-5; D is undetermined. Trimming took off 1 base at V and 2 bases at J, with 11 bases between the two ends. Germline CDR1 and CDR2: LGHNA and YSLEER. CDR3 length equals 15 residues. CDR3 sequence (DNA): TGCGCCAGCAGCCAAGGAGACACAAGACAAGAGACCCAGTACTTC. It specifies CASSQGDTRQETQYF.

This chain joins TRBV12-5 and TRBJ2-1; no reliable D call. Looked up from germline, CDR1 is LGHNT and CDR2 is FRNRAP. The CDR3 contains 15 residues. V lost 3 bases to trimming and J lost 0 bases, with 9 bases between them. Here the CDR3 reads CASGLGAISYNEQFF. The CDR3 coding sequence is TGTGCTAGTGGTTTAGGAGCGATCTCCTACAATGAGCAGTTCTTC.

Written as DNA, the CDR3 is TGTGCCAGCAGCTTGTCGGACCCCGTCCCACAATCAGAGACCCAGTACTTC. Protein sequence: CASSLSDPVPQSETQYF. This chain uses TRBV11-2 with TRBJ2-5; D is ambiguous. With 3 bases removed from V and 4 bases from J, the gap between germline ends came to 21 bases. CDR3 length equals 17 residues. Germline assignment: CDR1 SGHAT and CDR2 FQNNGV.

This clone was found a few times. The chain couples TRBV5-1 to TRBJ1-1; D not certain. The CDR3 spans 14 residues. Trimming pared 0 bases from V and 0 bases from J, leaving 6 bases between. Germline V gene data show CDR1 as SGHRS and CDR2 as YFSETQ. CDR3 amino acids: CASSLGLVNTEAFF. The CDR3 DNA sequence: TGCGCCAGCAGCTTGGGATTAGTGAACACTGAAGCTTTCTTT.

The chain recombines TRBV4-3 with TRBJ2-7; perhaps TRBD2 as D (6 bases). The CDR3 has 14 amino acids. The germline V and J ends were trimmed by 1 base and 4 bases, with 11 bases remaining between them. Germline V gene lookup returns CDR1 LGHNA and CDR2 YSLEER. CDR3 loop: CASSQAGGGYEQYF. The CDR3 DNA follows: TGCGCCAGCAGCCAAGCCGGAGGAGGGTACGAGCAGTACTTC.

Details on this clone: The germline gene is not matched at one end of the junction; a read error may be the cause. The V call is TRBV7-7, the J call TRBJ2-2, with 10 nucleotides matching TRBD1. This CDR3 region has 16 residues. Germline-derived CDR1 and CDR2 are SSHAT and FNYEAQ (reference sequence). The CDR3 nucleotides read TGTGCTAGCAGCCCCGGGACAGGGGCCGGCACCGGGGAGCTGTTTTTT. Translation gives CASSPGTGAGTGELFF.